A selection of T cell receptor beta chains follows, all from one sample in a study of cytomegalovirus exposure and HLA in healthy donors. Assay used: immunoSEQ multiplex PCR; TCRdb lists only in-frame clones, some missing. The sample gives around 200,000 clones, 75% to 90% of which show up once; around 0.34% is in the top ten. The sequenced sample was PBMCs. The receptors here all came from a woman under 40 in good health and CMV-seronegative. Each CDR3 is given with its conserved first and last residue. D genes are given only for firm matches. Size tells how often a clone was seen (once, few, many) or the class of an expanded clone, and some rows leave it out.

clone size | J gene | V gene | D gene | CDR3 DNA | CDR3 protein
. | TRBJ2-7 | TRBV6-6 | TRBD1 | TGTGCCAGCAGTTACGCGGGACAGGGCGAGCAGTACTTC | CASSYAGQGEQYF
. | TRBJ1-1 | TRBV13 | . | TGTGCCAGCAGCTCGGGGAGGAACACTGAAGCTTTCTTT | CASSSGRNTEAFF
. | TRBJ2-2 | TRBV19 | . | TGTGCCAGTAGCCTCCGGGTAGACGAGGGCACCGGGGAGCTGTTTTTT | CASSLRVDEGTGELFF
once | TRBJ2-1 | TRBV28 | . | TGTGCCAGCAGAACCCAGCGGTCACGCTCCTACAATGAGCAGTTCTTC | CASRTQRSRSYNEQFF
. | TRBJ1-3 | TRBV5-6 | TRBD1 | TGTGCCAGCAGCGGTGGGACAGAAGGAAACACCATATATTTT | CASSGGTEGNTIYF
. | TRBJ1-5 | TRBV5-1 | . | TGCGCCAGCAGGTACAGTAGCAATCAGCCCCAGCATTTT | CASRYSSNQPQHF
. | TRBJ1-5 | TRBV28 | TRBD1 | TGTGCCAGCAGCTTCCCCACAGGGGGCAATCAGCCCCAGCATTTT | CASSFPTGGNQPQHF
. | TRBJ1-1 | TRBV2 | . | TGTGCCAGCATCTGGCGGCAGATGAACACTGAAGCTTTCTTT | CASIWRQMNTEAFF
. | TRBJ2-7 | TRBV11-3 | . | TGTGCCAGCAGCCCAGGGCCGGATCACGAGCAGTACTTC | CASSPGPDHEQYF
. | TRBJ1-1 | TRBV19 | . | TGTGCCAGTAGTATCACCCGTCGACAGCGCACAGACACTGAAGCTTTCTTT | CASSITRRQRTDTEAFF
. | TRBJ2-2 | TRBV28 | TRBD1 | TGTGCCAGCAGTTATTCGGACAGGGCCACCGGGGAGCTGTTTTTT | CASSYSDRATGELFF
. | TRBJ1-2 | TRBV7-8 | TRBD1 | TGTGCCAGCAGCATCCTACAGGGGGCGGAGGGCTACACCTTC | CASSILQGAEGYTF
. | TRBJ1-5 | TRBV6-6 | . | TGTGCCAGCAGTTACGTCAGGGCGTCGGATCAGCCCCAGCATTTT | CASSYVRASDQPQHF